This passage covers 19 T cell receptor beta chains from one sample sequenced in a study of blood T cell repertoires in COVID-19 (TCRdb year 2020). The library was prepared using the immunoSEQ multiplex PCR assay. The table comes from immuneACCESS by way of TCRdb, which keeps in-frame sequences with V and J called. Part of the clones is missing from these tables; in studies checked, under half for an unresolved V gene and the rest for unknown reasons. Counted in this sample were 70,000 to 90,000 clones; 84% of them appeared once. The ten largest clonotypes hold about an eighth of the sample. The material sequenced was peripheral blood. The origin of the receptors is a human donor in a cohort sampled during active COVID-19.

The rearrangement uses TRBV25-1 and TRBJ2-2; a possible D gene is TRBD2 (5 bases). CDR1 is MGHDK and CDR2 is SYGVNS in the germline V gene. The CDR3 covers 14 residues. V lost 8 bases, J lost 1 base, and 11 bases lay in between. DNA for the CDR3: TGTGCCAGCCTTTCCCGGGGGAACACCGGGGAGCTGTTTTTT. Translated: CASLSRGNTGELFF.

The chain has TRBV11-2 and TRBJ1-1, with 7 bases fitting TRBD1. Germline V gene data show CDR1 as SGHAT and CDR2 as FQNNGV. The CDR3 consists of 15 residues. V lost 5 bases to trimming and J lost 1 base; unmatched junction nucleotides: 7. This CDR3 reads CASSPRTGTNTEAFF. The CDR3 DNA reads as TGTGCCAGCAGCCCTCGGACAGGAACGAACACTGAAGCTTTCTTT.

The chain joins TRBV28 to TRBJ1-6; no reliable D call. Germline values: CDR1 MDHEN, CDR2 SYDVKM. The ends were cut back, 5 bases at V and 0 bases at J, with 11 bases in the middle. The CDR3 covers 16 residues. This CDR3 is CASSRGRGSYNSPLHF. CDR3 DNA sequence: TGTGCCAGCAGTCGTGGTCGGGGCTCCTATAATTCACCCCTCCACTTT.

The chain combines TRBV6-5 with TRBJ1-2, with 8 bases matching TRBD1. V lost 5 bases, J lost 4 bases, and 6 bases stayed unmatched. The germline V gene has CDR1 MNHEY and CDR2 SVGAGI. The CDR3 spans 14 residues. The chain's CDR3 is CASSTRTGTYGYTF. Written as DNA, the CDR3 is TGTGCCAGCAGTACAAGGACAGGGACCTATGGCTACACCTTC.

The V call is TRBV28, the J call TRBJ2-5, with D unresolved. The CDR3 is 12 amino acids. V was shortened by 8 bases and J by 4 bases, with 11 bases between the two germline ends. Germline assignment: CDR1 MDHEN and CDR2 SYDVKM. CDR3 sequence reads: CASWSNGETQYF. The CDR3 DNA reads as TGTGCCAGCTGGTCGAACGGAGAGACCCAGTACTTC.

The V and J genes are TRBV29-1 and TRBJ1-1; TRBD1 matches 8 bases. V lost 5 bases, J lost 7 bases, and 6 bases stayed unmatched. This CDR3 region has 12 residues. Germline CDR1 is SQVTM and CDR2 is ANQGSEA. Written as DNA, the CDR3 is TGCAGCGTTTCCAGGGGGCAGGGTGAAGCTTTCTTT. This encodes CSVSRGQGEAFF.

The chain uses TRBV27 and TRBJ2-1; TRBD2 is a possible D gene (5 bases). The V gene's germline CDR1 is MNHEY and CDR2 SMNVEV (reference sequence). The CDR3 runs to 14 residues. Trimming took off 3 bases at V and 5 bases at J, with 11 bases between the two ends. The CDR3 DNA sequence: TGTGCCAGCAGTTTCAACGGGGAAGACAATGAGCAGTTCTTC. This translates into CASSFNGEDNEQFF.

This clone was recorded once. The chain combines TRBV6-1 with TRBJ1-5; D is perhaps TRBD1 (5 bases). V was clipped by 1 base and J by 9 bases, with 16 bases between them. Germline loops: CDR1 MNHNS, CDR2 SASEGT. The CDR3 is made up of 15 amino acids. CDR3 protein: CASSEGAEMGPPQHF. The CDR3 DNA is TGTGCCAGCAGTGAAGGGGCAGAGATGGGGCCGCCCCAGCATTTT.

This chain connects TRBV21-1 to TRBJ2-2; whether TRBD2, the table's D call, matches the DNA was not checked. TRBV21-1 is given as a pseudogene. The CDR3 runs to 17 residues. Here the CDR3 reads CASICGSGRKNTGELFF. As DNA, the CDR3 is TGTGCCAGTATCTGTGGTAGCGGGAGGAAGAACACCGGGGAGCTGTTTTTT.

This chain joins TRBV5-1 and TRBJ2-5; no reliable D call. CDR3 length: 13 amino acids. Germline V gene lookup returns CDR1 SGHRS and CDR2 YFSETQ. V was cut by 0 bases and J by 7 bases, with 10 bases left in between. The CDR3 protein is CASSLAVSGTQYF. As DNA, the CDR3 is TGCGCCAGCAGCTTGGCCGTCTCGGGGACCCAGTACTTC.

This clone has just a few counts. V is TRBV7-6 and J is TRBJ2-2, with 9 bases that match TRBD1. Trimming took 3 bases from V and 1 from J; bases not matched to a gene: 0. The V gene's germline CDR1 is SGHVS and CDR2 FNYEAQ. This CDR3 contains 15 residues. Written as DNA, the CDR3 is TGTGCCAGCAGCTTGGGACAGGGGAACACCGGGGAGCTGTTTTTT. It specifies CASSLGQGNTGELFF.

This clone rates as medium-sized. CDR3 bases: TGTGCCAGCAGGACCATCTCAGGGGCTTACACCTTC. This encodes CASRTISGAYTF. This chain uses TRBV5-4 with TRBJ1-2; tentative D call: TRBD1 (6 bases). With 5 bases removed from V and 11 bases from J, the gap between germline ends came to 16 bases. Germline V gene sequence: CDR1 SGHNT, CDR2 YYREEE (reference sequence). The CDR3 contains 12 residues.

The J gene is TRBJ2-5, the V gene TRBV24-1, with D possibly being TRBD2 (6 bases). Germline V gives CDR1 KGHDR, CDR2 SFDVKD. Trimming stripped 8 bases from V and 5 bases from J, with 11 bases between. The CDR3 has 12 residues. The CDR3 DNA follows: TGTGCCACCAATAACCGGGGGGAGACCCAGTACTTC. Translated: CATNNRGETQYF.

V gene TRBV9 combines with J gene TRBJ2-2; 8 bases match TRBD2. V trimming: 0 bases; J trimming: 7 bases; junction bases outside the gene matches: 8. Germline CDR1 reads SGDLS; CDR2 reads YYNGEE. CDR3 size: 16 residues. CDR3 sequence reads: CASSVDLAGGNGELFF. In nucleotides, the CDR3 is TGTGCCAGCAGCGTAGATCTCGCGGGAGGAAACGGGGAGCTGTTTTTT. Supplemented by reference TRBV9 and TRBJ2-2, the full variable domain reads DSGVTQTPKHLITATGQRVTLRCSPRSGDLSVYWYQQSLDQGLQFLIQYYNGEERAKGNILERFSAQQFPDLHSELNLSSLELGDSALYFCASSVDLAGGNGELFFGEGSRLTVL.

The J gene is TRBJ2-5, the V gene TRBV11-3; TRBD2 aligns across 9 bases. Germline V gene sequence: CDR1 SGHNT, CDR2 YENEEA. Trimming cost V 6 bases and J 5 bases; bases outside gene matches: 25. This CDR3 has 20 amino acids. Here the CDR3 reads CASRTRLEGSGRVLGETQYF. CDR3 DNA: TGTGCCAGCAGGACCCGGTTAGAGGGTAGCGGGAGAGTTCTTGGCGAGACCCAGTACTTC.

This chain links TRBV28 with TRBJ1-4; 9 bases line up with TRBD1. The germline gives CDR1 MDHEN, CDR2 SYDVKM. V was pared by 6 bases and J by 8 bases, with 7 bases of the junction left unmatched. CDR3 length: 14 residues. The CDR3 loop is CASSTTTGGEKLFF. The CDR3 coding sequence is TGTGCCAGCAGCACTACGACAGGGGGGGAAAAACTGTTTTTT. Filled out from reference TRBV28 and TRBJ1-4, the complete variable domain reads DVKVTQSSRYLVKRTGEKVFLECVQDMDHENMFWYRQDPGLGLRLIYFSYDVKMKEKGDIPEGYSVSREKKERFSLILESASTNQTSMYLCASSTTTGGEKLFFGSGTQLSVL.

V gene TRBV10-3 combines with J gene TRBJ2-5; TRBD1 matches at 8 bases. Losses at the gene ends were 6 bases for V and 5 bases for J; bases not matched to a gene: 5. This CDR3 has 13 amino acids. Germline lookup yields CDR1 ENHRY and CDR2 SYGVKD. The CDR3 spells CAISRDRQETQYF. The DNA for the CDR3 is TGTGCCATCAGCCGGGACAGGCAGGAGACCCAGTACTTC.

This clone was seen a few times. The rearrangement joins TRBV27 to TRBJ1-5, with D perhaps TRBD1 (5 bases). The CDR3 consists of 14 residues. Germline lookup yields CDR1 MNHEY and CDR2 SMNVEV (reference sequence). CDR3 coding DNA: TGTGGCTCACAGGCGGCGTATAGCAATCAGCCCCAGCATTTT. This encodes CGSQAAYSNQPQHF.

The CDR3 DNA sequence: TGTGCCAGCAGCAAACCGGGACAGGGGGAAGAGACCCAGTACTTC. This encodes CASSKPGQGEETQYF. This chain joins TRBV3-1 (or the pseudogene TRBV3-2) and TRBJ2-5; 11 positions match TRBD1. Trimming removed 5 bases from V and 3 bases from J; junction bases left unmatched: 5. The V gene's germline CDR1 is LGHDT and CDR2 YNNKEL (reference sequence). This CDR3 has 15 residues.